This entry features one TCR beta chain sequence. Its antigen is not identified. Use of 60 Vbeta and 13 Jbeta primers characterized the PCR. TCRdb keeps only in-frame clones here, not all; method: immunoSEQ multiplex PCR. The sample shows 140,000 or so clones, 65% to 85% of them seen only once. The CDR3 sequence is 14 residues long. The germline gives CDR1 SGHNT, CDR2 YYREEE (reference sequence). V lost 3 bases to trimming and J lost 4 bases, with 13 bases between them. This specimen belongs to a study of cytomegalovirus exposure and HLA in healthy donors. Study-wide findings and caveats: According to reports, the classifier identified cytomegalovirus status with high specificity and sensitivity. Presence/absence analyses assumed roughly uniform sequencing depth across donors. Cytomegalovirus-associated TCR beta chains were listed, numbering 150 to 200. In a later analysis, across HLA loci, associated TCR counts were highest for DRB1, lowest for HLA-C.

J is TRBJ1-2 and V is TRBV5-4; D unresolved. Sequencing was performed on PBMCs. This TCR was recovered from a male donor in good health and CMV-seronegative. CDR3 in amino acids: CASSSSGEFYGYTF. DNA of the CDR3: TGTGCCAGCAGCTCGAGCGGGGAATTCTATGGCTACACCTTC.